This paragraph reports one T cell receptor beta chain. Repertoires were generated with immunoSEQ multiplex PCR, while TCRdb's copy carries only in-frame clones and drops some. The sample holds about 69,000 clones, 90% seen once. The sample originates from a study of OX40 agonist ivuxolimab in advanced cancers. Trimming cost V 2 bases and J 1 base, with 5 bases left between them. Germline CDR1 SGHNT, CDR2 YYREEE (reference sequence). This CDR3 is built from 13 residues. The TCR sequence derives from an adult with an advanced solid tumor such as melanoma, head and neck, liver or kidney cancer. Sequenced material: CD4+ or CD8+ T cells sorted from blood, taken in a trial of the OX40 agonist ivuxolimab. The gene calls are TRBV5-4 and TRBJ2-3, with D unclear. The CDR3, as DNA: TGTGCCAGCAGCTTTCAGGGCACAGATACGCAGTATTTT. Amino acids: CASSFQGTDTQYF. The full variable domain, with the rest looked up from reference TRBV5-4 and TRBJ2-3, is ETGVTQSPTHLIKTRGQQVTLRCSSQSGHNTVSWYQQALGQGPQFIFQYYREEENGRGNFPPRFSGLQFPNYSSELNVNALELDDSALYLCASSFQGTDTQYFGPGTRLTVL.